One and the same sample provided the 8 T cell receptor beta chains below, sequenced in a study of OX40 agonist ivuxolimab in advanced cancers. This table comes from immunoSEQ multiplex PCR, and its TCRdb copy is limited to in-frame clones, with some not included. There are approximately 130,000 clones in the sample; 85% to 95% occur only once, and more than 0.9% lies in the top ten. Sequencing used CD4+ or CD8+ T cells sorted from blood, obtained in a trial of the OX40 agonist ivuxolimab. These receptor sequences come from an adult with an advanced solid tumor such as melanoma, head and neck, liver or kidney cancer.

The CDR3 spells CASSQDRRDEQYF. CDR3 DNA: TGCGCCAGCAGCCAAGACAGAAGGGACGAGCAGTACTTC. The J gene is TRBJ2-7, the V gene TRBV4-3; D remains ambiguous. Germline V gene sequence: CDR1 LGHNA, CDR2 YSLEER. The V gene lost 0 bases and the J gene lost 5 bases, with 8 bases spanning the gap. This CDR3 is built from 13 residues.

This chain uses TRBV6-1 with TRBJ1-1; D call uncertain. Germline CDR1 is MNHNS and CDR2 is SASEGT. V lost 2 bases to trimming and J lost 7 bases, with 11 bases between them. The CDR3 contains 13 residues. The CDR3 DNA reads as TGTGCCAGCAGTGAAAACCACAGAAGTGAAGCTTTCTTT. Amino acids: CASSENHRSEAFF.

The V gene is TRBV7-6, the J gene TRBJ2-7, with 9 bases lining up with TRBD1. The CDR3 is 14 residues long. Germline assignment: CDR1 SGHVS and CDR2 FNYEAQ. V lost 5 bases and J lost 2; bases outside the gene matches: 4. CDR3 protein: CASSGTGGAYEQYF. The CDR3 DNA reads TGTGCCAGCAGCGGCACAGGGGGCGCCTACGAGCAGTACTTC.

V usage is TRBV7-2 and J usage is TRBJ1-6; a possible D gene is TRBD1 (5 bases). Germline V gives CDR1 SGHTA, CDR2 FQGNSA. The CDR3 totals 14 residues. With 11 bases removed from V and 1 base from J, the gap between germline ends came to 12 bases. The CDR3 DNA is TGTGCCTCTATCGGGGGATCCTATAATTCACCCCTCCACTTT. Its protein product is CASIGGSYNSPLHF.

The V call is TRBV6-5, the J call TRBJ2-7; 9 positions agree with TRBD2. V was clipped by 2 bases and J by 3 bases; unmatched bases: 5. Germline loops: CDR1 MNHEY, CDR2 SVGAGI. The CDR3 spans 15 residues. CDR3 amino acids: CASSYAGGGYYEQYF. In DNA, the CDR3 is TGTGCCAGCAGTTACGCGGGAGGGGGATACTACGAGCAGTACTTC.

The rearrangement uses TRBV9 and TRBJ2-3, with D maybe TRBD2 (5 bases). Germline CDR1 SGDLS, CDR2 YYNGEE. V lost 2 bases and J 6 bases, leaving 10 bases between the germline ends. The CDR3 is made up of 13 amino acids. CDR3 sequence: CASSVRTGDTQYF. DNA for the CDR3: TGTGCCAGCAGCGTCCGGACGGGGGATACGCAGTATTTT.

This clone appeared once. V usage is TRBV15 and J usage is TRBJ1-2; 9 nucleotides match TRBD1. This CDR3 spans 14 amino acids. Losses at the gene ends were 4 bases for V and 4 bases for J; bases not matched to a gene: 4. Germline V lookup: CDR1 LNHNV, CDR2 YYDKDF (reference sequence). The CDR3 reads CATSTRTGVYGYTF. The CDR3 coding sequence is TGTGCCACCAGCACCCGGACAGGGGTCTATGGCTACACCTTC.

The chain combines TRBV28 with TRBJ1-2; TRBD1 aligns across 9 bases. This CDR3 has 13 amino acids. Germline lookup yields CDR1 MDHEN and CDR2 SYDVKM. Losses at the gene ends were 5 bases for V and 8 bases for J; bases not matched to a gene: 6. The CDR3 here is CASSRRDREGYTF. In DNA, the CDR3 is TGTGCCAGCAGTCGTCGGGACAGGGAGGGCTACACCTTC.